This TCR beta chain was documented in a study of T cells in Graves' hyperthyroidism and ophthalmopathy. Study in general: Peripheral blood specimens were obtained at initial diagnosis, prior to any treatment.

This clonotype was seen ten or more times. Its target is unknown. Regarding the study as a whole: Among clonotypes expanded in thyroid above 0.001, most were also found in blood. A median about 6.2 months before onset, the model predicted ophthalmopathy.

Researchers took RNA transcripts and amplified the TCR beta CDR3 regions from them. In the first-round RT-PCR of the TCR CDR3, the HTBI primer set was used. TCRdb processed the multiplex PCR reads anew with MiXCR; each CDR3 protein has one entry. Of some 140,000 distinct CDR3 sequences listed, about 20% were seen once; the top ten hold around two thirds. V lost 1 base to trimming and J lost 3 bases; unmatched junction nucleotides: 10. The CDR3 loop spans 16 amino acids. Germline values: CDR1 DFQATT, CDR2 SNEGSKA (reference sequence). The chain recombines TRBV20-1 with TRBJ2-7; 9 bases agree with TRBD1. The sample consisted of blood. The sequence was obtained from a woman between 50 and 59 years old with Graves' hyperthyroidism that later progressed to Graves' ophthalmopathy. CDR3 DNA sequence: TGCAGTGCTAGAGGGGCGCGGGACAGGGCTCGCTACGAGCAGTACTTC. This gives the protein CSARGARDRARYEQYF.